These 2 T cell receptor beta chains were sequenced from one sample in a study of T cell responses to AZD1222 COVID-19 vaccine. The assay was immunoSEQ multiplex PCR, and TCRdb's table has in-frame clones only and misses some. The profile covers about 150,000 clones, with around 90% appearing a single time and 2.5% to 3% taken by the ten largest. Sequenced here: peripheral blood, sampled on day 0 of AZD1222 vaccination. Receptors were obtained from an adult in good health.

This clone was counted only a few times. The chain carries TRBV19 and TRBJ1-2, with TRBD1 matching 8 bases. The CDR3 has 15 residues. Looked up from germline, CDR1 is LNHDA and CDR2 is SQIVND (reference sequence). After removal of 4 bases from V and 0 bases from J, the junction contained 4 bases not matched to a gene. The CDR3 reads CASSNARGPNYGYTF. In DNA, the CDR3 is TGTGCCAGTAGTAATGCCAGGGGGCCTAACTATGGCTACACCTTC.

The chain combines TRBV10-3 with TRBJ2-7; 7 nucleotides line up with TRBD2. The CDR3 is 16 amino acids. V lost 0 bases and J lost 4; bases outside the gene matches: 9. Germline V gene data show CDR1 as ENHRY and CDR2 as SYGVKD. CDR3 loop: CAISESGGTGMYEQYF. CDR3 sequence (DNA): TGTGCCATCAGTGAGTCGGGAGGGACTGGGATGTACGAGCAGTACTTC.